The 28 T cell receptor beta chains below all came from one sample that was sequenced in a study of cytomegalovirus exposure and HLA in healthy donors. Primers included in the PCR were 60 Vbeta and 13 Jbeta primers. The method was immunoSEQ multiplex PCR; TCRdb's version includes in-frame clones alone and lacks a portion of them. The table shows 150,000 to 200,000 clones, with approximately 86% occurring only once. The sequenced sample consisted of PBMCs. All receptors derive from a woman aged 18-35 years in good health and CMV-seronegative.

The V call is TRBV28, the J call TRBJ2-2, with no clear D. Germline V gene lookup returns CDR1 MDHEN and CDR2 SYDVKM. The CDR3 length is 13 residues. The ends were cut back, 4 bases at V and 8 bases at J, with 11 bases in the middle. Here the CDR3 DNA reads TGTGCCAGCAGTTCCACTCTTTTAGGGGAGCTGTTTTTT. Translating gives CASSSTLLGELFF.

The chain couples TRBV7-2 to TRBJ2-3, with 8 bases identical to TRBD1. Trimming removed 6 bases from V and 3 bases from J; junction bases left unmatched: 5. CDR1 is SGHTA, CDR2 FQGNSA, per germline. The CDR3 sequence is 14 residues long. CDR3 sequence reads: CASRPGGPTDTQYF. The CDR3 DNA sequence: TGTGCCAGCAGGCCAGGGGGCCCAACAGATACGCAGTATTTT.

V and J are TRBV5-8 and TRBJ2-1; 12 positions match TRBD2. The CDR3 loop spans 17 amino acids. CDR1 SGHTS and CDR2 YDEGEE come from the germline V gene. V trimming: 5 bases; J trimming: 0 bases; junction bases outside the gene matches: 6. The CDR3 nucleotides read TGTGCCAGCAGTCCCGGACTAGCGGGATACTCCTACAATGAGCAGTTCTTC. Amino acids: CASSPGLAGYSYNEQFF.

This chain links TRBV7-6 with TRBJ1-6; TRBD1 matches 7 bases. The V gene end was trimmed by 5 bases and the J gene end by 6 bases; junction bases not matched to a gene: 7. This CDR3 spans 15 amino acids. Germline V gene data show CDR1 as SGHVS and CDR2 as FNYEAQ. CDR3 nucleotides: TGTGCCAGCAGCCACGGACAGGCCTCTAATTCACCCCTCCACTTT. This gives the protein CASSHGQASNSPLHF.

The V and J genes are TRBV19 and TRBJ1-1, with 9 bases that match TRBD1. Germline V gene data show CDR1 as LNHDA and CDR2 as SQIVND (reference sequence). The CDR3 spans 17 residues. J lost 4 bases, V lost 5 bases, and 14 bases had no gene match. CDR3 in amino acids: CASSASGTGLRGTEAFF. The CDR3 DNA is TGTGCCAGTAGTGCCTCCGGGACAGGGCTGAGGGGCACTGAAGCTTTCTTT.

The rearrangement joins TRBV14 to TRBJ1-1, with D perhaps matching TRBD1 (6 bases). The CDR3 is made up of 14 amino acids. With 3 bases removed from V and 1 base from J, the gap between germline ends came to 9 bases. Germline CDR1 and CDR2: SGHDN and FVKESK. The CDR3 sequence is CASSQGAANTEAFF. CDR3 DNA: TGTGCCAGCAGCCAGGGGGCGGCGAACACTGAAGCTTTCTTT.

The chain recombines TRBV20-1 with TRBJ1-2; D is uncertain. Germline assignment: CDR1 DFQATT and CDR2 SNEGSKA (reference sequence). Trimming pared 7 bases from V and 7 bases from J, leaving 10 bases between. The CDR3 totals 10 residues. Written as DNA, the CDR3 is TGCAGTGTCCCGGCGGGTGGCTACACCTTC. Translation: CSVPAGGYTF.

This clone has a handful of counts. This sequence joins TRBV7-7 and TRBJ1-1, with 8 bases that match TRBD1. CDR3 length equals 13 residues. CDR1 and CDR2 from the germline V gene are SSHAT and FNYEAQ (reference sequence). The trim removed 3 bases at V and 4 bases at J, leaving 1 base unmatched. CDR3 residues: CASSLDRATEAFF. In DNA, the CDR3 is TGTGCCAGCAGCTTGGACAGGGCCACTGAAGCTTTCTTT.

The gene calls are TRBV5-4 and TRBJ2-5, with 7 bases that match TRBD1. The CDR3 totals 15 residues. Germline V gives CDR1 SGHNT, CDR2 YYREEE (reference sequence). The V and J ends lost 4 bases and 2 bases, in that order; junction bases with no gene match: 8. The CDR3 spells CASSQGQIGQETQYF. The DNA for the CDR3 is TGTGCCAGCAGCCAGGGACAGATCGGTCAAGAGACCCAGTACTTC.

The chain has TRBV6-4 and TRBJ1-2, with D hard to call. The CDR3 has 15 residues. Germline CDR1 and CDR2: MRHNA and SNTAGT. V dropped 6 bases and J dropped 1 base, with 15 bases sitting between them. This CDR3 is CASSPGSNNNYGYTF. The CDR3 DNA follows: TGTGCCAGCAGCCCCGGGTCCAACAATAACTATGGCTACACCTTC.

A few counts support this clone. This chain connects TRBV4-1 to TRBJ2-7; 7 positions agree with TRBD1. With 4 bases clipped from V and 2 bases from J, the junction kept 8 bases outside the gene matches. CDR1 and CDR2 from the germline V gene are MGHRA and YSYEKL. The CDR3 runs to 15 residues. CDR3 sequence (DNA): TGCGCCAGCAGCCTAAACCGGGACAGTCCCTACGAGCAGTACTTC. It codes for CASSLNRDSPYEQYF.

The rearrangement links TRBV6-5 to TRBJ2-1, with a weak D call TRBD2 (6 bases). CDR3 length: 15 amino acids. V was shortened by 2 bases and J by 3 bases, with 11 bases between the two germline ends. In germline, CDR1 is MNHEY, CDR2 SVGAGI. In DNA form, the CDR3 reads TGTGCCAGCAGTTACGTTGCGGGAATCTACAATGAGCAGTTCTTC. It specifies CASSYVAGIYNEQFF.

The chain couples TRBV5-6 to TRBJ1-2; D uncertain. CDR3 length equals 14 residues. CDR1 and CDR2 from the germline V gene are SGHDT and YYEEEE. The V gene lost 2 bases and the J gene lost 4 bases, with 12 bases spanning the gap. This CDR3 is CASSFPGAPYGYTF. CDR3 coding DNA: TGTGCCAGCAGCTTTCCGGGTGCACCCTATGGCTACACCTTC.

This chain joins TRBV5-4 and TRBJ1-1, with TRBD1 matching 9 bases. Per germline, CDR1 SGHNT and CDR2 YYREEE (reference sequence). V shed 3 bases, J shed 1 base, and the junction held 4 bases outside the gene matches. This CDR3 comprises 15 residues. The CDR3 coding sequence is TGTGCCAGCAGCTACTGGGACAGGGAGAACACTGAAGCTTTCTTT. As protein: CASSYWDRENTEAFF.

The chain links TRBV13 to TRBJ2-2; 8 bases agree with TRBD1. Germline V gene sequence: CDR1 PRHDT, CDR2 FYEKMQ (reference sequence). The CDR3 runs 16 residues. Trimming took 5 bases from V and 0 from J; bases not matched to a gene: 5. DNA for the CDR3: TGTGCCAGCAGCCCACGGACAGGGTCGAACACCGGGGAGCTGTTTTTT. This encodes CASSPRTGSNTGELFF.

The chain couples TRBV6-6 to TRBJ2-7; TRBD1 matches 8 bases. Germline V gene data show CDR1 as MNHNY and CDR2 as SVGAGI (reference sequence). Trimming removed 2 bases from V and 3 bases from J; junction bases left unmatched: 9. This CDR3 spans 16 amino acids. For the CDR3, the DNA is TGTGCCAGCAGTTACCCCGGAGGGACAGGAAACTACGAGCAGTACTTC. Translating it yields CASSYPGGTGNYEQYF.

The CDR3 here is CSARREGEQYF. CDR3 coding DNA: TGCAGTGCAAGGCGGGAGGGCGAGCAGTACTTC. V usage is TRBV20-1 and J usage is TRBJ2-7, with 9 nucleotides matching TRBD2. V lost 6 bases to trimming and J lost 6 bases; unmatched junction nucleotides: 3. The CDR3 length is 11 residues. Per the germline V gene, CDR1 is DFQATT and CDR2 is SNEGSKA (reference sequence).

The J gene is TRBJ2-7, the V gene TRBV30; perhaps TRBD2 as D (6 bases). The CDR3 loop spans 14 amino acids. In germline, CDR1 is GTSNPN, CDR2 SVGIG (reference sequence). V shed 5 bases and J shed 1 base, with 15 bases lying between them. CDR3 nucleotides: TGTGCCTGGGTTGCTGGGGGGTCTTCCTACGAGCAGTACTTC. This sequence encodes CAWVAGGSSYEQYF.

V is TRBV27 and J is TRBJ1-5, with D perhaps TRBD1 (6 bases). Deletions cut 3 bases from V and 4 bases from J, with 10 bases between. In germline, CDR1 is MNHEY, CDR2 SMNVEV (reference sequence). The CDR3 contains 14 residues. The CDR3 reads CASSLGRGNQPQHF. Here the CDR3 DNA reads TGTGCCAGCAGTTTGGGCAGGGGAAATCAGCCCCAGCATTTT.

The CDR3 coding sequence is TGTGCCAGCCACCGGGACAGGAATTCACCCCTCCACTTT. Its protein product is CASHRDRNSPLHF. The V gene is TRBV18, the J gene TRBJ1-6; TRBD1 matches 8 bases. With 8 bases clipped from V and 7 bases from J, the junction kept 4 bases outside the gene matches. CDR1 is KGHSH, CDR2 LQKENI, per germline. CDR3 length: 13 amino acids.

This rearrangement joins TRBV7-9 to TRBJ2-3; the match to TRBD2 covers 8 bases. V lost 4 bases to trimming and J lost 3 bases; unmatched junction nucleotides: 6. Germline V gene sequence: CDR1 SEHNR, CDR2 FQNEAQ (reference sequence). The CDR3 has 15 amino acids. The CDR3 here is CASSSRASGTDTQYF. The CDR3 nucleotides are TGTGCCAGCAGCTCAAGGGCTAGCGGGACAGATACGCAGTATTTT.

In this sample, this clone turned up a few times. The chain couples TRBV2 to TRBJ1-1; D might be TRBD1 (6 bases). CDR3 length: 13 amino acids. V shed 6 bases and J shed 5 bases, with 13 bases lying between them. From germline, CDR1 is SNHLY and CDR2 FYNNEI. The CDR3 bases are TGTGCCAGCAGAATCAGGGGTGAGACTGAAGCTTTCTTT. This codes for CASRIRGETEAFF.

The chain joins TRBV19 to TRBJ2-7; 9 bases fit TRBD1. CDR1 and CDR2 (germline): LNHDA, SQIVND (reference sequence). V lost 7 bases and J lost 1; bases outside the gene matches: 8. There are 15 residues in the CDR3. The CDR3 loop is CASTSPGQGSYEQYF. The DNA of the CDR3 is TGTGCCAGTACCTCTCCGGGACAGGGATCCTACGAGCAGTACTTC.

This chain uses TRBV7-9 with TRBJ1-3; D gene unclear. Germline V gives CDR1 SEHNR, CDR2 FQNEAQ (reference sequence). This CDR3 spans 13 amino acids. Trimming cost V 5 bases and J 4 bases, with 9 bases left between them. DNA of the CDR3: TGTGCCAGCAGCGCGCGGAGGGGAAACACCATATATTTT. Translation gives CASSARRGNTIYF.

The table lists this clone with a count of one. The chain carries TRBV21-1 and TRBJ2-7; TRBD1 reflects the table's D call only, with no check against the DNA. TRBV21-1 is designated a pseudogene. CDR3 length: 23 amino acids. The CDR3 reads CASSTDPQEIPECYLFSKYEQYF. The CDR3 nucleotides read TGTGCCAGCAGCACCGACCCCCAGGAAATACCCGAATGCTACCTGTTTTCGAAGTACGAGCAGTACTTC.

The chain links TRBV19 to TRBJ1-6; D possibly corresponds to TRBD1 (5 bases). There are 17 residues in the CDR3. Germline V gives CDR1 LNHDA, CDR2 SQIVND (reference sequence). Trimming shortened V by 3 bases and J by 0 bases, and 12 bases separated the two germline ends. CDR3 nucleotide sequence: TGTGCCAGTAGTATGTCCCAGGGCAGCTCCTATAATTCACCCCTCCACTTT. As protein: CASSMSQGSSYNSPLHF.

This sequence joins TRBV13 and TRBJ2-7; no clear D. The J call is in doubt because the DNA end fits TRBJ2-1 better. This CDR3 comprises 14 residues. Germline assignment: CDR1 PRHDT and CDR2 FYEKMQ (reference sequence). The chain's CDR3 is CASSFPTSNNEQFF. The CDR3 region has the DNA TGTGCCAGCAGCTTTCCGACATCGAACAATGAGCAGTTCTTC.

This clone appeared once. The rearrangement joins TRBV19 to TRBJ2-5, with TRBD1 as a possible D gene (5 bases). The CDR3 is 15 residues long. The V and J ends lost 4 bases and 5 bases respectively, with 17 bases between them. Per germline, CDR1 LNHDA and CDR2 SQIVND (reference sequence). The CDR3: CASSTVATQGETQYF. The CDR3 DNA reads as TGTGCCAGTAGTACGGTCGCCACCCAGGGTGAGACCCAGTACTTC.